Below, 24 T cell receptor beta chains from the same sample are listed, as sequenced in a study of cytomegalovirus exposure and HLA in healthy donors. It was with 60 Vbeta and 13 Jbeta primers that the PCR ran. The assay was immunoSEQ multiplex PCR, and TCRdb's table has in-frame clones only and misses some. This sample carries approximately 150,000 clones, approximately 80% of them seen once, and the ten largest clones take approximately 5.7%. The specimen was PBMCs. The receptors stem from a man younger than 40 in good health and CMV-seropositive.

This clone has a count of ten or more. The chain links TRBV28 to TRBJ2-2, with TRBD1 as a possible D gene (6 bases). V was shortened by 7 bases and J by 1 base, with 13 bases between the two germline ends. The CDR3 totals 15 residues. Germline values: CDR1 MDHEN, CDR2 SYDVKM. CDR3 region: CASNGQPGNTGELFF. DNA of the CDR3: TGTGCCAGCAACGGACAGCCCGGGAACACCGGGGAGCTGTTTTTT.

This clone appeared a few times. V usage is TRBV6-1 and J usage is TRBJ1-5; 9 nucleotides align to TRBD1. The CDR3 consists of 15 residues. The germline CDR1 and CDR2 sequences are MNHNS and SASEGT. J was trimmed by 6 bases and V by 3 bases; bases with no gene match: 6. As DNA, the CDR3 is TGTGCCAGCAGTGAGCACAGGGGGCAGGGTCAGCCCCAGCATTTT. Its protein is CASSEHRGQGQPQHF.

This chain uses TRBV5-4 with TRBJ1-2; 7 bases agree with TRBD1. With V trimmed by 4 bases and J by 7 bases, 7 bases remained unmatched. CDR3 size: 13 residues. Germline V lookup: CDR1 SGHNT, CDR2 YYREEE (reference sequence). The CDR3 spells CASSVTGYSGYTF. As DNA, the CDR3 is TGTGCCAGCAGCGTGACAGGGTATAGTGGCTACACCTTC.

Judged by abundance, this clone is medium-sized. The V call is TRBV5-6, the J call TRBJ2-7; D might be TRBD2 (6 bases). V lost 5 bases and J 3 bases, leaving 18 bases between the germline ends. The CDR3 covers 15 residues. The germline V gene encodes CDR1 SGHDT and CDR2 YYEEEE. CDR3 sequence: CASSTVATRIYEQYF. Here the CDR3 DNA reads TGTGCCAGCAGTACAGTCGCGACTAGGATCTACGAGCAGTACTTC.

Comment on this clone: One end of the junction fails to match germline, which may point to a read error. This chain uses TRBV30 with TRBJ1-4; TRBD1 might be the D (6 bases). The CDR3 covers 14 residues. CDR1 is GTSNPN, CDR2 SVGIG, per germline (reference sequence). The CDR3 is CAWRVESPGGFLYF. The CDR3 region has the DNA TGTGCCTGGAGGGTTGAAAGCCCGGGGGGCTTCCTTTATTTT.

For this clone: At one end, the junction sequence differs from germline, possibly due to a read error. The J gene is TRBJ1-2, the V gene TRBV15, with D possibly TRBD1 on 6 matching bases. This CDR3 is built from 15 residues. The germline gives CDR1 LNHNV, CDR2 YYDKDF (reference sequence). In nucleotides, the CDR3 is TGTGCCACCAGCAGAGATCAACAGTTGGGGGCACCTACCTTCTTC. Amino acids: CATSRDQQLGAPTFF.

The chain has TRBV11-2 and TRBJ1-6, with a tentative D call TRBD1 (6 bases). CDR3 length equals 19 residues. Germline V gene data show CDR1 as SGHAT and CDR2 as FQNNGV. Trimming shortened V by 3 bases and J by 0 bases, and 18 bases separated the two germline ends. CDR3 coding DNA: TGTGCCAGCAGCTTGGGACATCTCACCCAAAGCTCCTATAATTCACCCCTCCACTTT. Amino acids: CASSLGHLTQSSYNSPLHF.

This chain connects TRBV11-2 to TRBJ1-1; tentatively, D is TRBD1 (5 bases). The CDR3 has 14 residues. V lost 3 bases and J lost 5, with 13 bases in between. Germline assignment: CDR1 SGHAT and CDR2 FQNNGV. The CDR3 sequence is CASSFRQGGTEAFF. The CDR3 DNA is TGTGCCAGCAGCTTCCGTCAGGGAGGGACTGAAGCTTTCTTT.

The chain couples TRBV7-2 to TRBJ2-7; D unresolved. V gave up 0 bases and J gave up 1 base, with 7 bases separating them. This CDR3 has 14 residues. CDR1 is SGHTA and CDR2 is FQGNSA in the germline V gene. The CDR3 region has the DNA TGTGCCAGCAGCTTAGCCGTCACTTCCTACGAGCAGTACTTC. Protein sequence: CASSLAVTSYEQYF.

The genes are TRBV28 and TRBJ2-3; D is perhaps TRBD1 (5 bases). The V end lost 1 base, the J end lost 6 bases, and 8 bases lay between the germline ends. CDR1 is MDHEN and CDR2 is SYDVKM in the germline V gene. The CDR3 has 13 amino acids. In DNA form, the CDR3 reads TGTGCCAGCAGTTTATTGGGGCCTGATACGCAGTATTTT. It specifies CASSLLGPDTQYF.

The genes are TRBV28 and TRBJ1-2; TRBD1 might be the D (6 bases). Germline CDR1 MDHEN, CDR2 SYDVKM. Trimming stripped 5 bases from V and 8 bases from J, with 18 bases between. The length of the CDR3 is 14 residues. CDR3 protein: CASSQEDRLGGYTF. CDR3 bases: TGTGCCAGCAGTCAGGAAGACAGGCTAGGGGGCTACACCTTC.

The V call is TRBV30, the J call TRBJ1-1; a weak D match, TRBD1 (6 bases). Germline V gene sequence: CDR1 GTSNPN, CDR2 SVGIG (reference sequence). Trimming took off 3 bases at V and 4 bases at J, with 15 bases between the two ends. CDR3 length equals 14 residues. The CDR3 region is CAWRTRGGLTEAFF. The CDR3 coding sequence is TGTGCCTGGAGGACCCGCGGGGGCCTCACTGAAGCTTTCTTT.

The V and J genes are TRBV5-6 and TRBJ1-5, with D tentatively TRBD1 (5 bases). This CDR3 is built from 18 residues. V dropped 0 bases and J dropped 2 bases, with 18 bases sitting between them. In germline, CDR1 is SGHDT, CDR2 YYEEEE. As DNA, the CDR3 is TGTGCCAGCAGCTTGGGGGCGGGGGGTCCGGGGGGCAATCAGCCCCAGCATTTT. Encoded protein: CASSLGAGGPGGNQPQHF.

This sequence joins TRBV6-5 and TRBJ2-7; 7 positions agree with TRBD2. The V segment lost 5 bases and the J segment 1 base; nucleotides outside the gene matches: 8. Germline CDR1 MNHEY, CDR2 SVGAGI. This CDR3 has 15 residues. CDR3 amino acids: CASSRTLALSYEQYF. For the CDR3, the DNA is TGTGCCAGCAGTCGCACACTAGCGCTTTCCTACGAGCAGTACTTC.

This chain joins TRBV28 and TRBJ2-5; a possible D gene is TRBD2 (5 bases). This CDR3 comprises 14 residues. Germline-derived CDR1 and CDR2 are MDHEN and SYDVKM. V lost 2 bases and J lost 5, with 12 bases in between. CDR3 loop: CASSLGERVETQYF. CDR3 nucleotide sequence: TGTGCCAGCAGTTTAGGGGAGAGGGTTGAGACCCAGTACTTC.

V gene TRBV5-1 combines with J gene TRBJ1-3, with no clear D. The CDR3 has 16 residues. Germline V gives CDR1 SGHRS, CDR2 YFSETQ. V was clipped by 0 bases and J by 1 base, with 11 bases between them. The CDR3, as DNA: TGCGCCAGCAGCTTGGACATTGTAGCTTCTGGAAACACCATATATTTT. This gives the protein CASSLDIVASGNTIYF.

The chain recombines TRBV9 with TRBJ1-5; D may be TRBD1 (6 bases). V lost 3 bases, J lost 1 base, and 11 bases lay in between. This CDR3 has 15 residues. Germline V gene data show CDR1 as SGDLS and CDR2 as YYNGEE. In DNA, the CDR3 is TGTGCCAGCAGCGCCACAGGGCTCAGCAATCAGCCCCAGCATTTT. Amino acid sequence: CASSATGLSNQPQHF.

The chain links TRBV7-9 to TRBJ2-7; TRBD2 aligns across 9 bases. J lost 0 bases, V lost 5 bases, and 11 bases had no gene match. The germline V gene encodes CDR1 SEHNR and CDR2 FQNEAQ (reference sequence). The CDR3 covers 17 residues. CDR3 amino acids: CASSAPRSGGSSYEQYF. The CDR3 region has the DNA TGTGCCAGCAGCGCCCCTAGGAGCGGGGGGTCCTCCTACGAGCAGTACTTC.

The V call is TRBV18, the J call TRBJ1-2; D not resolved. Trimming removed 2 bases at V and 2 bases at J, with 9 bases between. Germline loops: CDR1 KGHSH, CDR2 LQKENI. The CDR3 contains 14 residues. This CDR3 reads CASSPTGINYGYTF. In DNA form, the CDR3 reads TGTGCCAGCTCACCAACGGGGATCAACTATGGCTACACCTTC.

The gene calls are TRBV7-9 and TRBJ1-4; D is uncertain. The germline CDR1 and CDR2 sequences are SEHNR and FQNEAQ (reference sequence). This CDR3 comprises 15 residues. The V gene lost 3 bases and the J gene lost 8 bases, with 16 bases spanning the gap. The CDR3, as DNA: TGTGCCAGCAGCTTTCTCACAGTAATCAAGGAAAAACTGTTTTTT. Encoded protein: CASSFLTVIKEKLFF.

The chain employs TRBV7-9 and TRBJ2-4; the match to TRBD2 covers 7 bases. The CDR3 is made up of 16 amino acids. V dropped 0 bases and J dropped 5; count of bases not matched to a gene: 7. CDR1 SEHNR and CDR2 FQNEAQ come from the germline V gene (reference sequence). The CDR3 region is CASSLARGRGENIQYF. The DNA for the CDR3 is TGTGCCAGCAGCTTAGCGCGAGGCCGGGGGGAAAACATTCAGTACTTC.

The genes are TRBV4-1 and TRBJ2-5, with D hard to call. V lost 1 base to trimming and J lost 4 bases, with 7 bases between them. The germline CDR1 and CDR2 sequences are MGHRA and YSYEKL. The CDR3 extends over 13 amino acids. The CDR3 nucleotides are TGCGCCAGCAGCCAAGTATTTTTAGAGACCCAGTACTTC. Encoded protein: CASSQVFLETQYF.

The rearrangement links TRBV6-5 to TRBJ2-7, with D perhaps matching TRBD2 (5 bases). This CDR3 contains 14 residues. The V and J ends lost 2 bases and 7 bases respectively, with 15 bases between them. Germline assignment: CDR1 MNHEY and CDR2 SVGAGI. The CDR3 reads CASSYGGVLKEQYF. For the CDR3, the DNA is TGTGCCAGCAGTTACGGAGGAGTTCTCAAGGAGCAGTACTTC.

The rearrangement uses TRBV7-2 and TRBJ2-1; 9 positions match TRBD2. CDR1 and CDR2 from the germline V gene are SGHTA and FQGNSA. This CDR3 is built from 13 residues. V lost 5 bases and J lost 8; bases outside the gene matches: 4. CDR3 region: CASSPKRGDEQFF. The CDR3 DNA reads as TGTGCCAGCAGCCCAAAGCGGGGGGATGAGCAGTTCTTC. The whole variable domain, filled in from reference TRBV7-2 and TRBJ2-1, reads GAGVSQSPSNKVTEKGKDVELRCDPISGHTALYWYRQSLGQGLEFLIYFQGNSAPDKSGLPSDRFSAERTGGSVSTLTIQRTQQEDSAVYLCASSPKRGDEQFFGPGTRLTVL.